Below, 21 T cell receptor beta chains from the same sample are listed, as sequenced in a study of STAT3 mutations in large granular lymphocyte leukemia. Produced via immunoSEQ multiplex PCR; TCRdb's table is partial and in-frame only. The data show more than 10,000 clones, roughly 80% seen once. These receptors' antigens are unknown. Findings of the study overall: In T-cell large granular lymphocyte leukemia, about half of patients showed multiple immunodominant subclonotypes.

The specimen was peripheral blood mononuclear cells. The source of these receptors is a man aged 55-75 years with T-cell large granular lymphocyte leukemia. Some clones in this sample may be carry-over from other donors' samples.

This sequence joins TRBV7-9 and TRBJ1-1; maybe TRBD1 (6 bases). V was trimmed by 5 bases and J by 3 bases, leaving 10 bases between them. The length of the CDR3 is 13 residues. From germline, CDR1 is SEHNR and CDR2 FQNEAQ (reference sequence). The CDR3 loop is CASSRQEYTEAFF. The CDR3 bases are TGTGCCAGCAGCCGACAGGAGTACACTGAAGCTTTCTTT.

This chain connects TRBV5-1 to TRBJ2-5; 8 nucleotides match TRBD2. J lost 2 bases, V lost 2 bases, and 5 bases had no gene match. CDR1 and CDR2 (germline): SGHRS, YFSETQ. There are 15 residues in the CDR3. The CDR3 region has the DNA TGCGCCAGCAGCTTCGACGGGAGGGATCAAGAGACCCAGTACTTC. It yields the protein CASSFDGRDQETQYF.

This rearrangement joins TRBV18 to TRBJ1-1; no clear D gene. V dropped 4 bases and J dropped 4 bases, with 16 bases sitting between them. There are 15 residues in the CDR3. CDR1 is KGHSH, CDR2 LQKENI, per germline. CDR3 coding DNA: TGTGCCAGCTCACTCGGGAAGGGCGGCGGCACTGAAGCTTTCTTT. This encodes CASSLGKGGGTEAFF.

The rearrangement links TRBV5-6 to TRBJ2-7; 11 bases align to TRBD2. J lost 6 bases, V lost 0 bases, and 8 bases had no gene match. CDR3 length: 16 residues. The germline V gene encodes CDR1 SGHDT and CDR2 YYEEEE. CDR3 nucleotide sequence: TGTGCCAGCAGCTTGGCTAGCGGGAGGAGAGCATCCGAGCAGTACTTC. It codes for CASSLASGRRASEQYF.

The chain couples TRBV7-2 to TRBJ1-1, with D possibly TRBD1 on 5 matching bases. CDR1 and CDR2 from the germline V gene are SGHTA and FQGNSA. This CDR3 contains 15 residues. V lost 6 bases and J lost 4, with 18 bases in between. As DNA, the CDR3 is TGTGCCAGCAGGCCAACGGGGGATGGGAGCACTGAAGCTTTCTTT. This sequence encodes CASRPTGDGSTEAFF.

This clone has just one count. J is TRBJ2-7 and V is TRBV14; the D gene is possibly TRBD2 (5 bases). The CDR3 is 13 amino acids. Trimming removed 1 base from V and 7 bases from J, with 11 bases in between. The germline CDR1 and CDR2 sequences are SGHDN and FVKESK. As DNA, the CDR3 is TGTGCCAGCAGCCAAGTTCGGGGTGATGAGCAGTACTTC. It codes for CASSQVRGDEQYF.

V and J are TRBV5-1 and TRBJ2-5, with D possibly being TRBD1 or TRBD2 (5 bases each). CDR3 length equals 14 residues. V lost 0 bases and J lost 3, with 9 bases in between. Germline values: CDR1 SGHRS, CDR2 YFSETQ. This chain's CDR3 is CASSLAGAEETQYF. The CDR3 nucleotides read TGCGCCAGCAGCTTGGCCGGGGCAGAAGAGACCCAGTACTTC.

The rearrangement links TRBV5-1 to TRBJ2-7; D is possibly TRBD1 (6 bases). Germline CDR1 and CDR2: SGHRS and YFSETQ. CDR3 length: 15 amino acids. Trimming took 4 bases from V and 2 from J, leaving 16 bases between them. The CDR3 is CASSPPGTLAYEQYF. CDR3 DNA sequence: TGCGCCAGCAGCCCCCCCGGGACATTAGCCTACGAGCAGTACTTC.

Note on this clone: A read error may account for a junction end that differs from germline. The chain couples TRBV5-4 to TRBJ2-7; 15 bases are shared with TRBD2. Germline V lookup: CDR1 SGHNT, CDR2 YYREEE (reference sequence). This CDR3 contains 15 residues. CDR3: CASSSGLAGGVHHLF. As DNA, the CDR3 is TGTGCCAGCAGCTCAGGACTAGCGGGAGGGGTACACCACCTTTTC.

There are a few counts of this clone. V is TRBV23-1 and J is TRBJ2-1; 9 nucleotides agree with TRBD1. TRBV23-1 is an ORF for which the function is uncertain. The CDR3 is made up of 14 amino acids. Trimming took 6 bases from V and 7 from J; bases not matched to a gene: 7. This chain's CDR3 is CASRGDRATNEQFF. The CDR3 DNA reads TGCGCCAGCAGAGGGGACAGGGCGACGAATGAGCAGTTCTTC.

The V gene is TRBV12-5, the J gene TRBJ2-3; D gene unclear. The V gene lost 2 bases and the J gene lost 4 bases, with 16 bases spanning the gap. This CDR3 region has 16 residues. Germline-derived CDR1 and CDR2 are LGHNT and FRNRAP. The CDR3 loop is CASGLTGRSIADTQYF. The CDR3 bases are TGTGCTAGTGGTTTGACCGGGCGAAGTATTGCAGATACGCAGTATTTT.

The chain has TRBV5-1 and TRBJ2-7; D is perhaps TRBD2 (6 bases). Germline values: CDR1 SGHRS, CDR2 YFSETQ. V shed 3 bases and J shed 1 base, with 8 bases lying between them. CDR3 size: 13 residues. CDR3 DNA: TGCGCCAGCAGCTGGGGGACTTCCTACGAGCAGTACTTC. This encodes CASSWGTSYEQYF.

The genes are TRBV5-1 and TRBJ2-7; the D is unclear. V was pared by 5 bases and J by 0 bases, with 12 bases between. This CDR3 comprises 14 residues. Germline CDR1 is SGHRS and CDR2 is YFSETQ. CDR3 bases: TGCGCCAGCAGACGCGACTCTAGCTCCTACGAGCAGTACTTC. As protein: CASRRDSSSYEQYF.

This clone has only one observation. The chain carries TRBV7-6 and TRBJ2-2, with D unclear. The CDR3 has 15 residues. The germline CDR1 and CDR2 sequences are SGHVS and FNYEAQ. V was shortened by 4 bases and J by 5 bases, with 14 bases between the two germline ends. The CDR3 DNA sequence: TGTGCCAGCAGCTCCTCCGGATACGGGACCGGGGAGCTGTTTTTT. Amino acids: CASSSSGYGTGELFF. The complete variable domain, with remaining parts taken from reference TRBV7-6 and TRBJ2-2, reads GAGVSQSPRYKVTKRGQDVALRCDPISGHVSLYWYRQALGQGPEFLTYFNYEAQQDKSGLPNDRFSAERPEGSISTLTIQRTEQRDSAMYRCASSSSGYGTGELFFGEGSRLTVL.

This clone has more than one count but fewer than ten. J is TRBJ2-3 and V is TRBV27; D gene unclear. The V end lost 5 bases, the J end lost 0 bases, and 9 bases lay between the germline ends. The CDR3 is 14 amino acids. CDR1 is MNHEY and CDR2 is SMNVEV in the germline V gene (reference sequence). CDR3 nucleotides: TGTGCCAGCAGTGACGCTACTAGCACAGATACGCAGTATTTT. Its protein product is CASSDATSTDTQYF.

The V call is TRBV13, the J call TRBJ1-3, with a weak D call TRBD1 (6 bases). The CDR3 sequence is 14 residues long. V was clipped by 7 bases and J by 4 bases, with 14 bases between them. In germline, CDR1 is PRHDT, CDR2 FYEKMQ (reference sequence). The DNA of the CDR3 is TGTGCCAGCATGCAGGGGCCGTGGGGAAACACCATATATTTT. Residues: CASMQGPWGNTIYF.

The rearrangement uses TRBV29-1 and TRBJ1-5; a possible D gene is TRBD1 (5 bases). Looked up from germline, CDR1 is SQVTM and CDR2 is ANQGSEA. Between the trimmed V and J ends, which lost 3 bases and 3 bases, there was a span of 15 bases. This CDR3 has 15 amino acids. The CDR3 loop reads CSVEVGGSPNQPQHF. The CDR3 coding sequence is TGCAGCGTTGAGGTGGGGGGTTCCCCCAATCAGCCCCAGCATTTT.

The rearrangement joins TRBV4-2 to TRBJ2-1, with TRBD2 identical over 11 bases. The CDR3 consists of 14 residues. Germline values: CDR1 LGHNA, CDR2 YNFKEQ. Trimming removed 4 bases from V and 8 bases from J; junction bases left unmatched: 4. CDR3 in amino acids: CASSPTSGGYEQFF. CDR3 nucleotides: TGTGCCAGCAGCCCAACTAGCGGGGGCTATGAGCAGTTCTTC.

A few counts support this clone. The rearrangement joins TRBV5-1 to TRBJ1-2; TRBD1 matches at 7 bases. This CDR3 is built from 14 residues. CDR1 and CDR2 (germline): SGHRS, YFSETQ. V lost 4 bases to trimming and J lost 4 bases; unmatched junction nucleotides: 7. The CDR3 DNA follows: TGCGCCAGCAGCGCCCCTGACAGGGTCTATGGCTACACCTTC. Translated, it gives CASSAPDRVYGYTF. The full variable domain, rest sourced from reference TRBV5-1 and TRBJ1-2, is KAGVTQTPRYLIKTRGQQVTLSCSPISGHRSVSWYQQTPGQGLQFLFEYFSETQRNKGNFPGRFSGRQFSNSRSEMNVSTLELGDSALYLCASSAPDRVYGYTFGSGTRLTVV.

The CDR3 region is CASSRDLTDTQYF. The CDR3 nucleotides read TGCGCCAGCAGCCGGGACCTCACAGATACGCAGTATTTT. The chain couples TRBV4-3 to TRBJ2-3; D is possibly TRBD1 or TRBD2 (5 bases each). Germline V lookup: CDR1 LGHNA, CDR2 YSLEER. V was clipped by 4 bases and J by 2 bases, with 7 bases between them. The CDR3 is 13 amino acids.

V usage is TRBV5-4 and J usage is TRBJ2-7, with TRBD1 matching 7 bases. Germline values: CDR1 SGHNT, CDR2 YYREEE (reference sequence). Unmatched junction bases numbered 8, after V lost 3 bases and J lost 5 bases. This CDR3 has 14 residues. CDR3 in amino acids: CASSSRQGFHEQYF. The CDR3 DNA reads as TGTGCCAGCAGCTCCCGACAGGGATTCCACGAGCAGTACTTC.